Below are 8 T cell receptor beta chains sequenced from a single sample in a study of identical twins. TCRdb reanalysed the 5' RACE reads using MiXCR and keeps one entry per CDR3 protein. The table records 300,000 to 400,000 distinct CDR3 sequences, roughly 10% of them present only once. The sample comprised naive T cells sorted from blood. The receptors derive from a woman in her forties or fifties in good health.

This clonotype was counted between two and nine times. The chain joins TRBV6-1 to TRBJ1-4; D is uncertain. This CDR3 contains 14 residues. Trimming left V 4 bases short and J 3 bases short, with 9 bases between. Germline V gene sequence: CDR1 MNHNS, CDR2 SASEGT. CDR3 residues: CASSVGVANEKLFF. The CDR3 DNA reads TGTGCCAGCAGTGTTGGTGTGGCTAATGAAAAACTGTTTTTT.

The table lists this clonotype with many counts. V is TRBV5-1 and J is TRBJ1-2; D gene ambiguous. V was trimmed by 4 bases and J by 6 bases, leaving 13 bases between them. Per germline, CDR1 SGHRS and CDR2 YFSETQ. This CDR3 is built from 13 residues. The CDR3, as DNA: TGCGCCAGCAGCCCGGCCGGAGGGAATGGCTACACCTTC. Its translation is CASSPAGGNGYTF.

A word on this clonotype: This sequence may be a read error, since a much larger clone differs from it by one base. The rearrangement uses TRBV6-2 or TRBV6-3 and TRBJ2-1, with unresolved D. Germline CDR1 is MNHEY and CDR2 is SVGEGT. Trimming removed 4 bases at V and 8 bases at J, with 12 bases between. There are 13 residues in the CDR3. CDR3 coding DNA: TGTGCCAGCAGTTGGGGTTCTGGCCATGAGCAGTTCTTC. Translating it yields CASSWGSGHEQFF.

The chain employs TRBV6-2 or TRBV6-3 and TRBJ1-5; D is perhaps TRBD1 (5 bases). CDR3 length: 13 residues. Germline CDR1 and CDR2: MNHEY and SVGEGT. V lost 4 bases and J lost 6, with 10 bases in between. The CDR3 DNA follows: TGTGCCAGCAGTTGGTCGCAGGGTCAGCCCCAGCATTTT. This encodes CASSWSQGQPQHF.

This clonotype was counted a few times. The rearrangement links TRBV27 to TRBJ2-3; 8 nucleotides match TRBD2. The CDR3 covers 16 residues. Per the germline V gene, CDR1 is MNHEY and CDR2 is SMNVEV (reference sequence). The V and J ends lost 6 bases and 3 bases, in that order; junction bases with no gene match: 11. The CDR3 region is CASSPLSSGLTDTQYF. CDR3 sequence (DNA): TGTGCCAGCAGCCCCCTATCTAGCGGGCTGACAGATACGCAGTATTTT.

This clonotype was picked up a small number of times. This chain uses TRBV12-3 or TRBV12-4 with TRBJ2-1, with 9 bases matching TRBD1. This CDR3 contains 15 residues. Trimming removed 5 bases from V and 5 bases from J; junction bases left unmatched: 7. CDR3 amino acids: CASSHRGRNHNEQFF. As DNA, the CDR3 is TGTGCCAGCAGTCACAGGGGGCGCAATCACAATGAGCAGTTCTTC.

The gene calls are TRBV5-5 and TRBJ2-2, with 9 bases lining up with TRBD2. V lost 1 base and J lost 5; bases outside the gene matches: 9. Germline CDR1 and CDR2: SGHKS and YYEKEE (reference sequence). CDR3 length equals 17 residues. In DNA, the CDR3 is TGTGCCAGCAGCTTGATAGCGGGAGTTTTACGGACCGGGGAGCTGTTTTTT. As protein: CASSLIAGVLRTGELFF.

A remark on this clonotype: Germline and junction disagree at one end, which may indicate a read error. The chain joins TRBV5-1 to TRBJ2-1, with 7 bases aligning to TRBD2. The germline V gene encodes CDR1 SGHRS and CDR2 YFSETQ. The CDR3 covers 11 residues. Here the CDR3 reads CTSRLADEQFF. CDR3 DNA: TGCACCAGCAGGCTAGCGGATGAGCAGTTCTTC.